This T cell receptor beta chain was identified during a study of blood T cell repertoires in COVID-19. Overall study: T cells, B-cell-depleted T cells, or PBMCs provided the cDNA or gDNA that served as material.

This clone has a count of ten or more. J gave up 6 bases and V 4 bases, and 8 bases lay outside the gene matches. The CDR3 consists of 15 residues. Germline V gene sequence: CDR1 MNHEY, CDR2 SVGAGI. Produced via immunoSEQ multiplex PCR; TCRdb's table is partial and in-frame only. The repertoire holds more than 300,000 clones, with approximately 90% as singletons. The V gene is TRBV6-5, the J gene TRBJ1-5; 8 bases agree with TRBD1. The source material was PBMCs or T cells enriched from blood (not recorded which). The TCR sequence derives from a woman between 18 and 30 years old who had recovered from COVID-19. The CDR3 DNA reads TGTGCCAGCAGTTCTGGACAGGGAGGGGGTCAGCCCCAGCATTTT. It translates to CASSSGQGGGQPQHF.